What follows are 16 T cell receptor beta chains derived from one specimen sequenced in a study of CD4 T cells in relation to SARS-CoV-2 and coronaviruses. CD4+ T cells from unexposed donors were obtained before the COVID-19 pandemic (2011-2018). Isolation of CD4+ T cells took place after nine to ten days in culture. These receptors have no identified antigens. Some clones are missing from TCRdb's copy, which holds only in-frame ones; the method was immunoSEQ multiplex PCR. The sample includes about 26,000 clones, just under 75% of them seen just once. Sequences were obtained from CD4+ T cells from PBMCs, cultured in vitro. The receptors shown here come from a human donor in good health.

The chain combines TRBV5-1 with TRBJ2-7; D ambiguous. CDR1 is SGHRS and CDR2 is YFSETQ in the germline V gene. V lost 0 bases and J lost 5, with 12 bases in between. The CDR3 runs 14 residues. The CDR3 loop reads CASSLAPASNEQYF. DNA of the CDR3: TGCGCCAGCAGCTTGGCCCCCGCTAGTAACGAGCAGTACTTC. The whole variable domain, remainder taken from reference TRBV5-1 and TRBJ2-7, is KAGVTQTPRYLIKTRGQQVTLSCSPISGHRSVSWYQQTPGQGLQFLFEYFSETQRNKGNFPGRFSGRQFSNSRSEMNVSTLELGDSALYLCASSLAPASNEQYFGPGTRLTVT.

This rearrangement joins TRBV3-1 (or the pseudogene TRBV3-2) to TRBJ2-7; D ambiguous. The CDR3 totals 13 residues. Trimming took 1 base from V and 6 from J, leaving 10 bases between them. Germline V CDR1 and CDR2: LGHDT, YNNKEL (reference sequence). The CDR3 DNA reads as TGTGCCAGCAGCCAAGTTCAAGGTGCCGAGCAGTACTTC. It specifies CASSQVQGAEQYF.

This chain uses TRBV5-4 with TRBJ2-6; TRBD2 matches at 7 bases. The CDR3 contains 18 residues. With V trimmed by 3 bases and J by 1 base, 10 bases remained unmatched. Germline V gives CDR1 SGHNT, CDR2 YYREEE (reference sequence). Here the CDR3 DNA reads TGTGCCAGCAGCTCAGGGAGGGGTAGGCTTTCTGGGGCCAACGTCCTGACTTTC. Translating it yields CASSSGRGRLSGANVLTF.

Here the CDR3 DNA reads TGTGCCAGCAGTGAATCGGGCGGGAGGACCTACAATGAGCAGTTCTTC. Amino acids: CASSESGGRTYNEQFF. The V gene is TRBV6-1, the J gene TRBJ2-1; TRBD2 matches 8 bases. Germline trimming cut 2 bases from V and 2 bases from J; bases unmatched to any gene: 5. The CDR3 length is 16 residues. Germline CDR1 MNHNS, CDR2 SASEGT.

The chain carries TRBV10-3 and TRBJ2-3; TRBD1 matches at 9 bases. The CDR3 is 15 residues long. Germline V lookup: CDR1 ENHRY, CDR2 SYGVKD. V gave up 4 bases and J gave up 4 bases; unmatched junction bases: 6. The CDR3 coding sequence is TGTGCCATCAGTGTCCCGGGACAGGGTGCAGATACGCAGTATTTT. Encoded protein: CAISVPGQGADTQYF.

The chain is built from TRBV19 and TRBJ1-6; D is uncertain. The CDR3 is 14 amino acids. With 5 bases removed from V and 14 bases from J, the gap between germline ends came to 19 bases. Germline values: CDR1 LNHDA, CDR2 SQIVND (reference sequence). The CDR3 bases are TGTGCCAGTAGTGTTACCGGGAGACTCACGGCCCTCCACTTT. Translating gives CASSVTGRLTALHF.

The chain combines TRBV14 with TRBJ2-5; D remains ambiguous. Per germline, CDR1 SGHDN and CDR2 FVKESK. The CDR3 extends over 13 amino acids. Trimming took off 3 bases at V and 5 bases at J, with 10 bases between the two ends. CDR3 bases: TGTGCCAGCAGCCAGAGGTCTCTCGAGACCCAGTACTTC. Protein: CASSQRSLETQYF.

This chain uses TRBV6-2 or TRBV6-3 with TRBJ2-3; 11 bases agree with TRBD2. The germline CDR1 and CDR2 sequences are MNHEY and SVGEGT. V gave up 3 bases and J gave up 2 bases; unmatched junction bases: 19. CDR3 size: 21 residues. CDR3 sequence (DNA): TGTGCCAGCAGTTATCCCGGTGGTAGCGGGAGGGCCACTGATCACACAGATACGCAGTATTTT. It yields the protein CASSYPGGSGRATDHTDTQYF.

This clone was seen only once. The V and J genes are TRBV12-5 and TRBJ2-2, with D possibly TRBD2 on 6 matching bases. The length of the CDR3 is 15 residues. CDR1 and CDR2 from the germline V gene are LGHNT and FRNRAP. Deletions cut 2 bases from V and 6 bases from J, with 13 bases between. CDR3 in DNA: TGTGCTAGTGGTTTGTCGACAAAGCGGGCCGGGGAGCTGTTTTTT. It codes for CASGLSTKRAGELFF.

The chain joins TRBV5-4 to TRBJ1-5; 9 bases match TRBD1. The CDR3 is made up of 16 amino acids. V lost 4 bases, J lost 2 bases, and 7 bases stayed unmatched. CDR1 and CDR2 from the germline V gene are SGHNT and YYREEE (reference sequence). The CDR3 DNA reads TGTGCCAGCAGCATTACAGGGGGCTCAGGCAATCAGCCCCAGCATTTT. Residues: CASSITGGSGNQPQHF.

This clone has only one observation. The rearrangement joins TRBV5-1 to TRBJ1-2; no firm D call. Germline V lookup: CDR1 SGHRS, CDR2 YFSETQ. Deletions cut 1 base from V and 8 bases from J, with 18 bases between. CDR3 length: 15 amino acids. The CDR3 bases are TGCGCCAGCAGCTTGTCTTACGACACCCCTACGGGCTACACCTTC. Translation gives CASSLSYDTPTGYTF.

CDR3 in amino acids: CASSQVWTSGYEQYF. DNA for the CDR3: TGCGCCAGCAGCCAAGTCTGGACTAGCGGCTACGAGCAGTACTTC. This chain connects TRBV4-3 to TRBJ2-7, with 10 positions matching TRBD2. J lost 3 bases, V lost 1 base, and 3 bases had no gene match. Germline V gene sequence: CDR1 LGHNA, CDR2 YSLEER. CDR3 length: 15 amino acids.

The rearrangement uses TRBV3-1 (or the pseudogene TRBV3-2) and TRBJ2-2; 7 bases map to TRBD1. Germline CDR1 LGHDT, CDR2 YNNKEL (reference sequence). J lost 6 bases, V lost 0 bases, and 10 bases had no gene match. The CDR3 loop spans 17 amino acids. The CDR3 loop is CASSQERRGGIAGELFF. In DNA, the CDR3 is TGTGCCAGCAGCCAAGAACGGAGAGGGGGCATTGCCGGGGAGCTGTTTTTT.

The V gene is TRBV7-3, the J gene TRBJ2-2; 14 positions match TRBD2. The length of the CDR3 is 17 residues. The germline CDR1 and CDR2 sequences are SGHTA and FQGTGA. Losses at the gene ends were 5 bases for V and 6 bases for J; bases not matched to a gene: 8. The CDR3 nucleotides are TGTGCCAGCAGCATGGGACTAGCGGGAGATAGGGCCGGGGAGCTGTTTTTT. Its translation is CASSMGLAGDRAGELFF.

The chain recombines TRBV4-3 with TRBJ2-3; D is possibly TRBD2 (7 bases). The CDR3 contains 17 residues. V lost 2 bases to trimming and J lost 2 bases, with 17 bases between them. Germline CDR1 and CDR2: LGHNA and YSLEER. The CDR3 nucleotides are TGCGCCAGCAGCCAACTGGGAGGAGGGGGGGCCACAGATACGCAGTATTTT. Translation: CASSQLGGGGATDTQYF.

The chain is built from TRBV6-5 and TRBJ1-1, with 8 nucleotides matching TRBD1. The CDR3 length is 14 residues. Germline values: CDR1 MNHEY, CDR2 SVGAGI. V trimming: 4 bases; J trimming: 4 bases; junction bases outside the gene matches: 5. The CDR3 spells CASSSTGESTEAFF. DNA for the CDR3: TGTGCCAGCAGTTCGACAGGGGAAAGCACTGAAGCTTTCTTT.